Listed below are T cell receptor beta chains from one sample, sequenced in a study of T-cell memory formation after mild COVID-19. TCRdb used MiXCR to reprocess the 5' RACE reads, holding one entry per CDR3 protein. The sample contains some 300,000 distinct CDR3 sequences, 20% of which appear only once. The source material was PBMCs or a T cell subset sorted from them (not recorded which). The receptors originated from a man between 18 and 35 years old who had mild COVID-19 (a few samples of this study predate the infection). Cell type and time point are not known. The CDR3 runs from the conserved cysteine through the conserved F or W. A D gene is named only where the DNA matches it firmly. Some rows mark clone size as missing; the rest say once, few, many or name a class of expanded clone.

cdr3_nt	cdr3_aa	j_call	d_call	clone_size	v_call
TGCGCCAGCAGCCAGAGTACAGGGACCTGGAATGAGCAGTTCTTC	CASSQSTGTWNEQFF	TRBJ2-1	NA	NA	TRBV4-3
TGCAGTGCAGAACCCCGGGGGCCAGATACGCAGTATTTT	CSAEPRGPDTQYF	TRBJ2-3	NA	few	TRBV20-1
TGCGCCAGCAGCTTGGATCTAGCTCCCAATGAGCAGTTCTTC	CASSLDLAPNEQFF	TRBJ2-1	NA	NA	TRBV5-1
TGTGCCAGCAGTTTCGACAGGATTAATCAGCCCCAGCATTTT	CASSFDRINQPQHF	TRBJ1-5	NA	few	TRBV12-3/TRBV12-4
TGTGCCAGCAGCTCCCAGTACGGGACTAATGAGCAGTTCTTC	CASSSQYGTNEQFF	TRBJ2-1	NA	NA	TRBV7-3
TGCAGCGACGCCCAGGGACTCTATGGCTACACCTTC	CSDAQGLYGYTF	TRBJ1-2	NA	NA	TRBV29-1
TGCAGTGCTAGAGATCCCCAGGGACTATTCTCGGGCACAGATACGCAGTATTTT	CSARDPQGLFSGTDTQYF	TRBJ2-3	TRBD2	NA	TRBV20-1
TGCGCCAGCAGTGGAAACTTAGGGCCCCAGCCGCAGTATTTT	CASSGNLGPQPQYF	TRBJ2-3	NA	NA	TRBV10-1
TGCAGTGCTAGAAGGGGACAGCTAGGTGAAGCTTTCTTT	CSARRGQLGEAFF	TRBJ1-1	TRBD1	NA	TRBV20-1
TGCGCCAGCAGCCAAGATCGTAACACAGATACGCAGTATTTT	CASSQDRNTDTQYF	TRBJ2-3	NA	NA	TRBV4-3
TGTGCCAGCGTTACTAGCGGGGCGTACCAAGAGACCCAGTACTTC	CASVTSGAYQETQYF	TRBJ2-5	TRBD2	NA	TRBV2
TGCAGTGCGGAGGGACCTCTGAACACTGAAGCTTTCTTT	CSAEGPLNTEAFF	TRBJ1-1	NA	NA	TRBV20-1
TGTGCCAGCAGATCCGGGACTAGCGGGGGCGTAGCGATCTTC	CASRSGTSGGVAIF	TRBJ2-1	TRBD2	once	TRBV12-3/TRBV12-4
TGTGCCAGCTCACCCTCCGGGACAGGGGACGGCTACACCTTC	CASSPSGTGDGYTF	TRBJ1-2	TRBD1	NA	TRBV18
TGTGCCAGCAGCTTAGACTTTTTTGGCCAGGGACTCACAGATACGCAGTATTTT	CASSLDFFGQGLTDTQYF	TRBJ2-3	NA	few	TRBV7-2
TGTGCCAGCAGATTCTCAGGGTCCGCCCAGTACTTC	CASRFSGSAQYF	TRBJ2-5	NA	NA	TRBV11-2
TGTGCCATCAACTTGGGGGGAATCGGGGAGCTGTTTTTT	CAINLGGIGELFF	TRBJ2-2	NA	NA	TRBV6-1
TGTGCCAGCAGCTTAGCAGTCGGCAGCCCCCCTGAGCAGTTCTTC	CASSLAVGSPPEQFF	TRBJ2-1	NA	many	TRBV7-8
TGTGCCAGCAGCTTGACAGCTAGCGGTGATGAGAAGTTCTTC	CASSLTASGDEKFF	TRBJ2-1	TRBD2	many	TRBV3-1
TGCAGTGCTAAAAGCTCTAGGGCTACTAGCGACCAAGAGACCCAGTACTTC	CSAKSSRATSDQETQYF	TRBJ2-5	TRBD2	few	TRBV20-1
TGTGCCAGCAGTGAAATACAGGGGAGCTTCCAAGAGACCCAGTACTTC	CASSEIQGSFQETQYF	TRBJ2-5	TRBD1	few	TRBV6-1
TGTGCCAGCAGCCAATATGCGGGGGCAGGGTACAATGAGCAGTTCTTC	CASSQYAGAGYNEQFF	TRBJ2-1	NA	NA	TRBV3-1
TGTGCCAGCAGCCTCACGGGAGGGCAAAACATTCAGTACTTC	CASSLTGGQNIQYF	TRBJ2-4	TRBD2	NA	TRBV12-3/TRBV12-4
TGCGCCAGCAGCTGGGACAACACCTACGAGCAGTACTTC	CASSWDNTYEQYF	TRBJ2-7	NA	many	TRBV5-1
TGTGCCAGCAGTTTAACTCTAAACGGGGGGAATCAGCCCCAGCATTTT	CASSLTLNGGNQPQHF	TRBJ1-5	NA	NA	TRBV12-3/TRBV12-4
TGCGCCAGCAGCTTGTCGACAGGGGCGCATGGCTACACCTTC	CASSLSTGAHGYTF	TRBJ1-2	TRBD1	few	TRBV5-1
TGCGCCAGCACGGGGGTTATGGGCACCGGGGAGCTGTTTTTT	CASTGVMGTGELFF	TRBJ2-2	NA	few	TRBV4-3
TGCGCCAGCAGCGTAGCCCCCGGGCCCTACGAGCAGTACTTC	CASSVAPGPYEQYF	TRBJ2-7	NA	NA	TRBV5-1
TGTGCCAGCTCACCACCGAAGTTCTGGGGGGATCCACAAGAGACCCAGTACTTC	CASSPPKFWGDPQETQYF	TRBJ2-5	NA	few	TRBV18
TGCGCCAGCACTGCGGTAATGGGCACAGATACGCAGTATTTT	CASTAVMGTDTQYF	TRBJ2-3	NA	NA	TRBV5-1
TGTGCCAGCAGGGACCACATCCGGGACAGGGGGTTACCGAGCTCCTACGAGCAGTACTTC	CASRDHIRDRGLPSSYEQYF	TRBJ2-7	TRBD1	few	TRBV7-7
TGTGCCAGCAGCTCGAGACAGAGCCTAAATGAAAAACTGTTTTTT	CASSSRQSLNEKLFF	TRBJ1-4	NA	NA	TRBV7-9
TGCGCCAGCAGCGCCCGGGACAGGGTCACCAAAAACATTCAGTACTTC	CASSARDRVTKNIQYF	TRBJ2-4	TRBD1	NA	TRBV5-1
TGTGCCAGCAGTTACTCAGATCAGCCCCAGCATTTT	CASSYSDQPQHF	TRBJ1-5	NA	NA	TRBV6-6
TGCGCCAGCAGCCAAGACTCGGGGGCTGAGCAGTTCTTC	CASSQDSGAEQFF	TRBJ2-1	NA	NA	TRBV4-1
TGTGCCAGCAGTCCAACGGCGGGGGCGAACACCGGGGAGCTGTTTTTT	CASSPTAGANTGELFF	TRBJ2-2	TRBD2	NA	TRBV3-1
TGTGCCAGCAGTTTATCCTTCGGAGCGGGCAAGCAAGAGACCCAGTACTTC	CASSLSFGAGKQETQYF	TRBJ2-5	NA	NA	TRBV12-3/TRBV12-4
TGTGCCACCAGTGAAAGGGGAGAGACCCAGTACTTC	CATSERGETQYF	TRBJ2-5	NA	NA	TRBV24-1
TGCGCCAGCAGCCAGGGGACGGGCACAGATACGCAGTATTTT	CASSQGTGTDTQYF	TRBJ2-3	NA	few	TRBV4-3
TGTGCCAGCAGTCCTTTGCGGGGGGGCTTTAATGAGCAGTTCTTC	CASSPLRGGFNEQFF	TRBJ2-1	TRBD2	few	TRBV6-5
TGCAGCGTATCAGGGGCCGGGGGCACTGAAGCTTTCTTT	CSVSGAGGTEAFF	TRBJ1-1	NA	few	TRBV29-1
TGCGCCAGCAGCCTCGAGGGCCTGCTGAACACTGAAGCTTTCTTT	CASSLEGLLNTEAFF	TRBJ1-1	NA	NA	TRBV4-1
TGCGCCAGCAGCCAGGACCGCTCCTACAATGAGCAGTTCTTC	CASSQDRSYNEQFF	TRBJ2-1	NA	NA	TRBV4-3
TGTGCCAGCAGTCAGACAGGGACCGGGGCCAACGTCCTGACTTTC	CASSQTGTGANVLTF	TRBJ2-6	TRBD1	NA	TRBV12-3/TRBV12-4
TGTGCCAGCAGTTTAGTGGACAGGTCTCAGCCCCAGCATTTT	CASSLVDRSQPQHF	TRBJ1-5	TRBD1	few	TRBV12-3/TRBV12-4
TGTGCCAGCAGTTTAGGGACAGGGGCGAACACTGAAGCTTTCTTT	CASSLGTGANTEAFF	TRBJ1-1	TRBD1	many	TRBV27
TGCGCCAGCAGCCAAGTCTACCGGGAGACCCAGTACTTC	CASSQVYRETQYF	TRBJ2-5	NA	few	TRBV4-3